This T cell receptor (beta chain) was captured in a study of T cells in Graves' hyperthyroidism and ophthalmopathy. Germline V gene data show CDR1 as SGHVS and CDR2 as FNYEAQ. Trimming cost V 5 bases and J 4 bases, with 13 bases left between them. The length of the CDR3 is 14 residues. TCR beta CDR3 regions were amplified from RNA. HTBI primers were used for first-round RT-PCR of the TCR CDR3. From the multiplex PCR reads, TCRdb called clonotypes with MiXCR, one entry per CDR3 protein. In the table there are about 640,000 distinct CDR3 sequences, roughly 15% of which are singletons. The rearrangement uses TRBV7-6 and TRBJ2-3, with D unclear. The TCR originated in a woman between 50 and 59 years old with Graves' ophthalmopathy. The sequenced sample consisted of blood. As DNA, the CDR3 is TGTGCCAGCAGCCTCAACTTAGGTGCAGATACGCAGTATTTT. Its translation: CASSLNLGADTQYF.